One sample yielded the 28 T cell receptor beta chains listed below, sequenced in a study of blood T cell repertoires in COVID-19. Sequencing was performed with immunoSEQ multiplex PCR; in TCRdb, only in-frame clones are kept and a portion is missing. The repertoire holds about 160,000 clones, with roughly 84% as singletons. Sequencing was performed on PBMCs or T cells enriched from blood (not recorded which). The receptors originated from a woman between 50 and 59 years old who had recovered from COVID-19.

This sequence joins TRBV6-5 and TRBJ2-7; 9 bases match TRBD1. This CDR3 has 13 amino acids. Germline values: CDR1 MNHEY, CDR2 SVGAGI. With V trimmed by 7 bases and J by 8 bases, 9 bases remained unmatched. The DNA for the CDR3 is TGTGCCAGCAAAGGACAGGGGAGAACTCAGCAGTACTTC. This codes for CASKGQGRTQQYF.

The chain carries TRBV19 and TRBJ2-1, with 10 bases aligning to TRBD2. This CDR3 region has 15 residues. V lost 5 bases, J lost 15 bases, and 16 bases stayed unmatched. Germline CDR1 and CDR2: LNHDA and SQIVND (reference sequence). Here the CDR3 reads CASSRLAGDLVLRFF. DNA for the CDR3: TGTGCCAGTAGTCGGCTAGCGGGAGATTTAGTCCTTCGGTTCTTC.

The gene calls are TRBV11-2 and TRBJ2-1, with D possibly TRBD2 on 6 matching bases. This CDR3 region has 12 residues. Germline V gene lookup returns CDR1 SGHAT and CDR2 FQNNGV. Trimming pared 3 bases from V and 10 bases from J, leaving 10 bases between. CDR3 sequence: CASSFTSHEQFF. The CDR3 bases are TGTGCCAGCAGCTTCACTAGCCACGAGCAGTTCTTC. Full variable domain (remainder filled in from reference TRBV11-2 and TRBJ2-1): EAGVAQSPRYKIIEKRQSVAFWCNPISGHATLYWYQQILGQGPKLLIQFQNNGVVDDSQLPKDRFSAERLKGVDSTLKIQPAKLEDSAVYLCASSFTSHEQFFGPGTRLTVL.

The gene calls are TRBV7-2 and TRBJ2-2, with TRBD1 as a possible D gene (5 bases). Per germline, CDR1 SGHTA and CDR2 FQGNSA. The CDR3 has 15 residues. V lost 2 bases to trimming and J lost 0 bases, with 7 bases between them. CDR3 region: CASSLKGANTGELFF. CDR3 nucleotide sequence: TGTGCCAGCAGCTTAAAAGGGGCGAACACCGGGGAGCTGTTTTTT.

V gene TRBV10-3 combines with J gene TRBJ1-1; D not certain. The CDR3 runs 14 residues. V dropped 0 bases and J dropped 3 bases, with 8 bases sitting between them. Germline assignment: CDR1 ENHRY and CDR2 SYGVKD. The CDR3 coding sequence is TGTGCCATCAGTGAGTCTAGAGGGCACACTGAAGCTTTCTTT. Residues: CAISESRGHTEAFF.

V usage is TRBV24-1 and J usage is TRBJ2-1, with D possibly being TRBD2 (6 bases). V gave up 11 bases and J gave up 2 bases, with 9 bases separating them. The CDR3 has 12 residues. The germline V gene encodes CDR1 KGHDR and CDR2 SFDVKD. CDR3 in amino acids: CASGATYNEQFF. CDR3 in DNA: TGTGCCAGCGGGGCAACCTACAATGAGCAGTTCTTC.

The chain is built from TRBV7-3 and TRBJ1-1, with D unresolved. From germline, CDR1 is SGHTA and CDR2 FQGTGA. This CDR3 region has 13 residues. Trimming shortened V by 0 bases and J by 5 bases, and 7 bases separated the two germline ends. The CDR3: CASSLTGETEAFF. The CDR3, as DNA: TGTGCCAGCAGCTTAACGGGCGAGACTGAAGCTTTCTTT.

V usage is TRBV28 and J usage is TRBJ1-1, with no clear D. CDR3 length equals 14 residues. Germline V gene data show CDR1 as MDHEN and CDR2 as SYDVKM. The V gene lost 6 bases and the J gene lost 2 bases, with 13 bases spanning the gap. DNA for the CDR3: TGTGCCAGCAGAGATCCTCCAGGTAACACTGAAGCTTTCTTT. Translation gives CASRDPPGNTEAFF.

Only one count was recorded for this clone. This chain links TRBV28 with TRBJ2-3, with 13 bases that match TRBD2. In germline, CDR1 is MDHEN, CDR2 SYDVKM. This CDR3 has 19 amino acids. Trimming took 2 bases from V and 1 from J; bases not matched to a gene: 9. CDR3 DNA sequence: TGTGCCAGCAGTTTAAAACCCCCCGGACTAGCGGGAGGCACAGATACGCAGTATTTT. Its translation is CASSLKPPGLAGGTDTQYF. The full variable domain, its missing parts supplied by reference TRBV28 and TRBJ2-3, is DVKVTQSSRYLVKRTGEKVFLECVQDMDHENMFWYRQDPGLGLRLIYFSYDVKMKEKGDIPEGYSVSREKKERFSLILESASTNQTSMYLCASSLKPPGLAGGTDTQYFGPGTRLTVL.

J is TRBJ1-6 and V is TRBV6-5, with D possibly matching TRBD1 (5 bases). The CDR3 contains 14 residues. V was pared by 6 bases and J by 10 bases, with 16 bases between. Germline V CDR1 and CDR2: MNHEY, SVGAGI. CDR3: CASSLGDLSSPLHF. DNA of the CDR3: TGTGCCAGCAGCTTAGGGGACTTAAGCTCACCCCTCCACTTT.

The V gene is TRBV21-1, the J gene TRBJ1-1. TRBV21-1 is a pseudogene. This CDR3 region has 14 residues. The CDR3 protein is CASSTEAEETEAFF. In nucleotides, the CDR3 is TGTGCCAGCAGCACGGAGGCGGAGGAGACTGAAGCTTTCTTT.

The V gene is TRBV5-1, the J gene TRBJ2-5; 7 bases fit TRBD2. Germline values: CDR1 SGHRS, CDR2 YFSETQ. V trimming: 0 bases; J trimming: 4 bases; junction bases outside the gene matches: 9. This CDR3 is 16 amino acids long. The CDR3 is CASSLAPLGLGETQYF. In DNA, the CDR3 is TGCGCCAGCAGCTTGGCCCCTCTAGGACTAGGAGAGACCCAGTACTTC.

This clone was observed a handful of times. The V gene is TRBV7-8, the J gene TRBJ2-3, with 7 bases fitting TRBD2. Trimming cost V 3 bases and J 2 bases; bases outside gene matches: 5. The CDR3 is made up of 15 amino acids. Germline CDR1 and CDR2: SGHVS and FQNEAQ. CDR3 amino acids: CASSLRAGNTDTQYF. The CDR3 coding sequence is TGTGCCAGCAGCTTGAGAGCGGGGAACACAGATACGCAGTATTTT. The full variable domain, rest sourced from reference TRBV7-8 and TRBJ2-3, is GAGVSQSPRYKVAKRGQDVALRCDPISGHVSLFWYQQALGQGPEFLTYFQNEAQLDKSGLPSDRFFAERPEGSVSTLKIQRTQQEDSAVYLCASSLRAGNTDTQYFGPGTRLTVL.

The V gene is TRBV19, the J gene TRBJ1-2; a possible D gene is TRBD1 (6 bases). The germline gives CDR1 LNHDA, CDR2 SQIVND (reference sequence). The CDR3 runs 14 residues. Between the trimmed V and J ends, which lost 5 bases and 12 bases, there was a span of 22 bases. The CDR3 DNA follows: TGTGCCAGTAGTGATACCCGGGGACAAAAGGGGAACACCTTC. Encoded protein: CASSDTRGQKGNTF.

This CDR3 is CASSSLDSKGYTF. The CDR3 DNA reads TGTGCCAGCAGCTCTCTGGACAGTAAAGGCTACACCTTC. The chain carries TRBV7-2 and TRBJ1-2; perhaps TRBD1 as D (6 bases). V shed 4 bases and J shed 8 bases, with 14 bases lying between them. The germline V gene has CDR1 SGHTA and CDR2 FQGNSA. This CDR3 is 13 amino acids long.

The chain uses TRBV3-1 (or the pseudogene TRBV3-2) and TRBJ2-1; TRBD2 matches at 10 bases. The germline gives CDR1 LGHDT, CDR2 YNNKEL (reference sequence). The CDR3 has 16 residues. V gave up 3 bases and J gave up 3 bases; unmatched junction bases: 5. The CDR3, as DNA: TGTGCCAGCAGCCAGGCTAGCGGGAGAAACTACAATGAGCAGTTCTTC. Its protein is CASSQASGRNYNEQFF.

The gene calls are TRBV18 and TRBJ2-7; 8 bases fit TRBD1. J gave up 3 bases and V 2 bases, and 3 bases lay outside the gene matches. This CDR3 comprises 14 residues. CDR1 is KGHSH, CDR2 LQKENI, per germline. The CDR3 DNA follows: TGTGCCAGCTCACCAGGGACAGGACACTACGAGCAGTACTTC. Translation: CASSPGTGHYEQYF. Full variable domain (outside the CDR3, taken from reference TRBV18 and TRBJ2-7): NAGVMQNPRHLVRRRGQEARLRCSPMKGHSHVYWYRQLPEEGLKFMVYLQKENIIDESGMPKERFSAEFPKEGPSILRIQQVVRGDSAAYFCASSPGTGHYEQYFGPGTRLTVT.

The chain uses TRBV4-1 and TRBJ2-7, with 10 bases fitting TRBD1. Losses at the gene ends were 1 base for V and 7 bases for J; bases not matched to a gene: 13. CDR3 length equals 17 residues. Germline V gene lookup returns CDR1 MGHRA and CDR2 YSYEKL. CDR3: CASSQGRAGTGAGEQYF. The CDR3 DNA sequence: TGCGCCAGCAGCCAAGGAAGGGCCGGGACAGGGGCGGGGGAGCAGTACTTC.

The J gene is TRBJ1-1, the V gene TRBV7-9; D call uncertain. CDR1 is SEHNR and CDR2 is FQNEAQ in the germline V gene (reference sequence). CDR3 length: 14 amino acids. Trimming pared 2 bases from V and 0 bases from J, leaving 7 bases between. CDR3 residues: CASSLKLVNTEAFF. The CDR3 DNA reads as TGTGCCAGCAGCTTAAAACTTGTGAACACTGAAGCTTTCTTT. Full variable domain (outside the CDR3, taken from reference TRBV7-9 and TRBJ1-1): DTGVSQNPRHKITKRGQNVTFRCDPISEHNRLYWYRQTLGQGPEFLTYFQNEAQLEKSRLLSDRFSAERPKGSFSTLEIQRTEQGDSAMYLCASSLKLVNTEAFFGQGTRLTVV.

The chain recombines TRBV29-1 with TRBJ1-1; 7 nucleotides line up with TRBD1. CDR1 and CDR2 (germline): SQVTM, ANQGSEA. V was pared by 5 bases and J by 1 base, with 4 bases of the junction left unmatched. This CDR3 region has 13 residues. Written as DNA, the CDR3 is TGCAGCGTTACACAGGGGAGGAACACTGAAGCTTTCTTT. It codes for CSVTQGRNTEAFF.

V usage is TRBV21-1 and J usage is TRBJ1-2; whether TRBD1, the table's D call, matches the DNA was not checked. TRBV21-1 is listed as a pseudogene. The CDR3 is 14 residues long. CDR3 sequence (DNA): TGTGCCAGCAGCCGCAGGGGCTTGGGGTATGGCTACACCTTC. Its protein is CASSRRGLGYGYTF.

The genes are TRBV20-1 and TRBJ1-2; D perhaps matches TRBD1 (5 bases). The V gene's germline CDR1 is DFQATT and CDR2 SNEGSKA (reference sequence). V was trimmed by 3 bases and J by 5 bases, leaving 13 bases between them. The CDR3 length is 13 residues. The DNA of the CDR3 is TGCAGTGCTAGTCAGGCAGGGCTTTATGGCTACACCTTC. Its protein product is CSASQAGLYGYTF.

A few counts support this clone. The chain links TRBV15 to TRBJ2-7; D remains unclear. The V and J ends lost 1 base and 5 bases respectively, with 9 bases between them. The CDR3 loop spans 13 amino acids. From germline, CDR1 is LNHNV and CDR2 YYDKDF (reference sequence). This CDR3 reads CATSRGREDEQYF. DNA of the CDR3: TGTGCCACCAGCAGAGGAAGAGAGGACGAGCAGTACTTC. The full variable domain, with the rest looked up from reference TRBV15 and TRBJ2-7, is DAMVIQNPRYQVTQFGKPVTLSCSQTLNHNVMYWYQQKSSQAPKLLFHYYDKDFNNEADTPDNFQSRRPNTSFCFLDIRSPGLGDTAMYLCATSRGREDEQYFGPGTRLTVT.

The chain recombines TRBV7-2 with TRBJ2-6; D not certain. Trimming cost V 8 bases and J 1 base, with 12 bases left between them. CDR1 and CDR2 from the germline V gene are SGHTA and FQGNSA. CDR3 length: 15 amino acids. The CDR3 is CASGEPQSGANVLTF. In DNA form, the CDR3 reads TGTGCCAGCGGAGAACCCCAATCTGGGGCCAACGTCCTGACTTTC.

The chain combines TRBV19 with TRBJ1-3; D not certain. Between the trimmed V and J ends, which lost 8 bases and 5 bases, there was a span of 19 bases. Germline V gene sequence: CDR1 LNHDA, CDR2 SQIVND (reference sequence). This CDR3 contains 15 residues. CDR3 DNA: TGTGCCAGTTCTAAGACGGCGGGAGCTCGAAACACCATATATTTT. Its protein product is CASSKTAGARNTIYF.

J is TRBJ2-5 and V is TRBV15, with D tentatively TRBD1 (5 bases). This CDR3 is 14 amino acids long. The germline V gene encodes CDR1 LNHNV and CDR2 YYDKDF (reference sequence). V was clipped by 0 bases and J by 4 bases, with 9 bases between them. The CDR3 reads CATSRDRQGETQYF. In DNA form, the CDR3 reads TGTGCCACCAGCAGAGATCGCCAGGGAGAGACCCAGTACTTC.

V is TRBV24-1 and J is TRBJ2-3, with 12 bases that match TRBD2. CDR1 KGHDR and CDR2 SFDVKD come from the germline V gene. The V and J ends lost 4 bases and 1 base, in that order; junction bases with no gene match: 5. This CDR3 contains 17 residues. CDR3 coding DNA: TGTGCCACCAGTGAACAATGGACTAGCGGGGGCACAGATACGCAGTATTTT. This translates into CATSEQWTSGGTDTQYF.

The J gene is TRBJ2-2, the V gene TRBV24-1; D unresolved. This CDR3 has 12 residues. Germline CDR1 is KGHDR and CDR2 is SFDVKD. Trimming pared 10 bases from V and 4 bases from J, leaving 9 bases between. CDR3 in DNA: TGTGCCACTTCTTATATCACCGGGGAGCTGTTTTTT. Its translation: CATSYITGELFF.